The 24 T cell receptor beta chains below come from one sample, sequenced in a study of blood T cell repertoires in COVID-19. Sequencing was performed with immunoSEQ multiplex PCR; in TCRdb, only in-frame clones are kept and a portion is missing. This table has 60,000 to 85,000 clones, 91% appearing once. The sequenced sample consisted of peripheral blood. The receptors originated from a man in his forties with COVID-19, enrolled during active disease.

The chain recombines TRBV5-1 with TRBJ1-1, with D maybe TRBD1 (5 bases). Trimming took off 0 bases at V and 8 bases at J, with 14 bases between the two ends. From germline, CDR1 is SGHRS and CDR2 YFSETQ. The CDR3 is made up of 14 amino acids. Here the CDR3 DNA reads TGCGCCAGCAGCTTGGGGACACCCCAGATGGAAGCTTTCTTT. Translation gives CASSLGTPQMEAFF.

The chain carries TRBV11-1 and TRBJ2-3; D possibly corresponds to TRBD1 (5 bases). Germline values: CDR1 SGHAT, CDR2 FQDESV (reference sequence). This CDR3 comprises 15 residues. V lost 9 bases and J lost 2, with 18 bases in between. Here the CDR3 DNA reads TGTGCCAGTTTCCCCTCGGACATTCTCACAGATACGCAGTATTTT. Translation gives CASFPSDILTDTQYF.

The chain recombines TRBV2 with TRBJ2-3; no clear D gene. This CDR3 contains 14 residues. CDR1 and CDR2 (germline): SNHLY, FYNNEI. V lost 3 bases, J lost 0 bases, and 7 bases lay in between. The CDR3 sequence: CASSEGRSTDTQYF. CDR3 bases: TGTGCCAGCAGTGAGGGCCGCAGCACAGATACGCAGTATTTT. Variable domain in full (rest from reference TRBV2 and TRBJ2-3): EPEVTQTPSHQVTQMGQEVILRCVPISNHLYFYWYRQILGQKVEFLVSFYNNEISEKSEIFDDQFSVERPDGSNFTLKIRSTKLEDSAMYFCASSEGRSTDTQYFGPGTRLTVL.

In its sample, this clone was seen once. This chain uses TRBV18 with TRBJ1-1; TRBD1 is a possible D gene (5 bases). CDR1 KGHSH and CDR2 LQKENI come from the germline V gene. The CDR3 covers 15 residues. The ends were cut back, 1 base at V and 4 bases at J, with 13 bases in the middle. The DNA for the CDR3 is TGTGCCAGCTCACCACGGGCGAAAAGGGGCACTGAAGCTTTCTTT. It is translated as CASSPRAKRGTEAFF.

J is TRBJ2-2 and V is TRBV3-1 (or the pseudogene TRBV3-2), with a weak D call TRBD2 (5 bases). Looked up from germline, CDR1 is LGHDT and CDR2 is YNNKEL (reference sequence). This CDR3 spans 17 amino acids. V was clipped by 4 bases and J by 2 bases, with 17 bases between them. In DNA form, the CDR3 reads TGTGCCAGCAGCCGCCAAAGCGGCCGAATTAACACCGGGGAGCTGTTTTTT. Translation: CASSRQSGRINTGELFF.

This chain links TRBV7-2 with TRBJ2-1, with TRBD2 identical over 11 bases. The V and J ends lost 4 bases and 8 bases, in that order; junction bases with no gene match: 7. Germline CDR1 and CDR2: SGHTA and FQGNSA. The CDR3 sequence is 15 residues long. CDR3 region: CASSSLAGGLYEQFF. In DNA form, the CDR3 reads TGTGCCAGCAGCTCTCTAGCGGGGGGACTCTATGAGCAGTTCTTC. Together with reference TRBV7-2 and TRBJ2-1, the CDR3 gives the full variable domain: GAGVSQSPSNKVTEKGKDVELRCDPISGHTALYWYRQSLGQGLEFLIYFQGNSAPDKSGLPSDRFSAERTGGSVSTLTIQRTQQEDSAVYLCASSSLAGGLYEQFFGPGTRLTVL.

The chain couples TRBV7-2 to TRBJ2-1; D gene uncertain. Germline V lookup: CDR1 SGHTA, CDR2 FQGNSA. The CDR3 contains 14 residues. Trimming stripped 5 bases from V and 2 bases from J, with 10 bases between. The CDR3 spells CASSHPYTYNEQFF. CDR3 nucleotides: TGTGCCAGCAGCCACCCGTACACCTACAATGAGCAGTTCTTC.

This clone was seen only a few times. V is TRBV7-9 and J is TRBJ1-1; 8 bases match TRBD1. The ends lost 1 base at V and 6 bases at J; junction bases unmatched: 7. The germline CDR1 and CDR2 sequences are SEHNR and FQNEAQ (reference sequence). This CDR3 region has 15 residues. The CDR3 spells CASSLGDRRWAEAFF. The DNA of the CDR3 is TGTGCCAGCAGCTTAGGGGACAGGCGATGGGCTGAAGCTTTCTTT.

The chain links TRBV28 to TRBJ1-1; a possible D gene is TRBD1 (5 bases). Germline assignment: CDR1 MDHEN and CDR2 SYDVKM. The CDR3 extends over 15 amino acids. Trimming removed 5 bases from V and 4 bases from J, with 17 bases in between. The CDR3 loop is CASSPPDRQGTEAFF. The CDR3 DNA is TGTGCCAGCAGTCCCCCGGACCGCCAGGGCACTGAAGCTTTCTTT.

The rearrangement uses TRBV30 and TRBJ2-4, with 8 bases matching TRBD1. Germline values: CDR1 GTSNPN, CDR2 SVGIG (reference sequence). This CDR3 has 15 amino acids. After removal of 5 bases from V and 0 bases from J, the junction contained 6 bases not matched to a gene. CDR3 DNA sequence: TGTGCCTGGGGGGACAGGCCCTTAGCCAAAAACATTCAGTACTTC. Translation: CAWGDRPLAKNIQYF.

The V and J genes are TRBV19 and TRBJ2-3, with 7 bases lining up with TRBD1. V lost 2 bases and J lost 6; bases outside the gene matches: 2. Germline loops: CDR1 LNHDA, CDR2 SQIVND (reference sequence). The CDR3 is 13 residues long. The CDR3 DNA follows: TGTGCCAGTAGTATAAGGGGGCGGGATACGCAGTATTTT. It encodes CASSIRGRDTQYF.

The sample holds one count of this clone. Written as DNA, the CDR3 is TGTGCCAGCAGCGAGGGACAGGGCCTAAACACCGGGGAGCTGTTTTTT. It encodes CASSEGQGLNTGELFF. The J gene is TRBJ2-2, the V gene TRBV11-3, with 9 bases fitting TRBD1. CDR1 and CDR2 (germline): SGHNT, YENEEA. V dropped 5 bases and J dropped 2; count of bases not matched to a gene: 6. The CDR3 contains 16 residues.

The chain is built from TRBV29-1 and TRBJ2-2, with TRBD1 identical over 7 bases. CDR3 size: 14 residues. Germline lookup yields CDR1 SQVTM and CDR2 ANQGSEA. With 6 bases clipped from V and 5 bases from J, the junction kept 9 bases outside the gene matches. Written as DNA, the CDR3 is TGCAGCGTACTAGGGGGCGCGGAAACCGGGGAGCTGTTTTTT. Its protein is CSVLGGAETGELFF.

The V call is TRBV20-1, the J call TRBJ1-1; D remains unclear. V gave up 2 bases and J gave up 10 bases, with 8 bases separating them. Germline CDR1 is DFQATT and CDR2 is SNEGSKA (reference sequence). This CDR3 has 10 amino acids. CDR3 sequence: CSARKRVAFF. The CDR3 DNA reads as TGCAGTGCTAGAAAGAGAGTAGCTTTCTTT.

The CDR3 loop is CASSGGINRAYEQYF. As DNA, the CDR3 is TGTGCCAGCAGCGGGGGAATTAACAGGGCCTACGAGCAGTACTTC. The chain has TRBV7-9 and TRBJ2-7; TRBD1 might be the D (6 bases). Trimming shortened V by 5 bases and J by 2 bases, and 16 bases separated the two germline ends. The germline gives CDR1 SEHNR, CDR2 FQNEAQ (reference sequence). This CDR3 spans 15 amino acids.

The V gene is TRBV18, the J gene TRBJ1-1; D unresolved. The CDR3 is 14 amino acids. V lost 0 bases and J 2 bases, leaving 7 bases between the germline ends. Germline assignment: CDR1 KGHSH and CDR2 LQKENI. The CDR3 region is CASSPPSDNTEAFF. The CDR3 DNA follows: TGTGCCAGCTCACCACCGTCAGATAACACTGAAGCTTTCTTT.

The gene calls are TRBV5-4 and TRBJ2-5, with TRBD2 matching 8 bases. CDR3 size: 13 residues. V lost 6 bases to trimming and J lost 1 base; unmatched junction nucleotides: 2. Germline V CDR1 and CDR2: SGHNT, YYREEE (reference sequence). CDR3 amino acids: CASNAGGQETQYF. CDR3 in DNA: TGTGCCAGCAATGCGGGGGGCCAAGAGACCCAGTACTTC. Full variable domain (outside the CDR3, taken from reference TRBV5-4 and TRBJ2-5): ETGVTQSPTHLIKTRGQQVTLRCSSQSGHNTVSWYQQALGQGPQFIFQYYREEENGRGNFPPRFSGLQFPNYSSELNVNALELDDSALYLCASNAGGQETQYFGPGTRLLVL.

DNA for the CDR3: TGTGCCAGCAGCGGGGGGACTATTGCCTACGAGCAGTACTTC. This encodes CASSGGTIAYEQYF. The chain joins TRBV14 to TRBJ2-7; TRBD2 matches 7 bases. Unmatched junction bases numbered 6, after V lost 5 bases and J lost 2 bases. The length of the CDR3 is 14 residues. Germline V gives CDR1 SGHDN, CDR2 FVKESK.

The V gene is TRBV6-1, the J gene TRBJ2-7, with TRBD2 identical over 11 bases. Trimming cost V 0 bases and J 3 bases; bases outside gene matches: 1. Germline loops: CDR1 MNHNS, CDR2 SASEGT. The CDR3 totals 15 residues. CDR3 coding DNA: TGTGCCAGCAGTGAAGCGACTAGCGGGGACTACGAGCAGTACTTC. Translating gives CASSEATSGDYEQYF.

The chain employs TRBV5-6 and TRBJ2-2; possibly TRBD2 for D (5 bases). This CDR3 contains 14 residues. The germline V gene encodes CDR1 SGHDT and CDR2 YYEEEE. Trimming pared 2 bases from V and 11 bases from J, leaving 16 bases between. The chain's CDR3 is CASSFGLARSELFF. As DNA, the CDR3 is TGTGCCAGCAGCTTCGGGCTAGCCCGTTCCGAGCTGTTTTTT.

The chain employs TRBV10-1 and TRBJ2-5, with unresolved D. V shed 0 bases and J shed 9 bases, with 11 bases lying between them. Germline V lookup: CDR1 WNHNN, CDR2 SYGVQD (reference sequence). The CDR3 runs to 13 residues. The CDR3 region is CASSESSPRAQYF. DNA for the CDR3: TGCGCCAGCAGTGAGTCCTCCCCACGCGCCCAGTACTTC.

The CDR3 reads CASSLVAGPNTGELFF. CDR3 nucleotides: TGTGCCAGCAGCTTAGTGGCTGGGCCTAACACCGGGGAGCTGTTTTTT. The chain recombines TRBV7-6 with TRBJ2-2; no clear D. V was trimmed by 1 base and J by 2 bases, leaving 11 bases between them. This CDR3 spans 16 amino acids. In germline, CDR1 is SGHVS, CDR2 FNYEAQ.

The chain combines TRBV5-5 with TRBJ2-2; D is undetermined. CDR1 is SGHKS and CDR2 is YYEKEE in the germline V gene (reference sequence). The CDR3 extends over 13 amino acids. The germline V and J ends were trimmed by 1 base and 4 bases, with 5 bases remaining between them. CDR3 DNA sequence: TGTGCCAGCAGCTTGCAGGCCACCGGGGAGCTGTTTTTT. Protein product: CASSLQATGELFF.

Here the CDR3 reads CASISGGGESPLHF. CDR3 in DNA: TGTGCCAGCATCTCAGGGGGTGGGGAATCACCCCTCCACTTT. The chain couples TRBV6-5 to TRBJ1-6; the match to TRBD1 covers 7 bases. Germline CDR1 and CDR2: MNHEY and SVGAGI. The junction had 10 bases not matched to a gene; V was cut back by 7 bases and J by 10 bases. The CDR3 length is 14 residues.